These 17 T cell receptor beta chains came from one sample sequenced in a study of response to subunit inactivated influenza vaccine. Each CDR3 protein gets one entry after TCRdb re-called the RT-PCR reads with MiXCR. Of hundreds of thousands of distinct CDR3 sequences listed, approximately 17% are singletons. Sequenced material: PBMCs from blood, taken 4 to 6 days after vaccination. The receptors shown here come from a man between 50 and 59 years old who received an inactivated influenza vaccine.

This chain uses TRBV20-1 with TRBJ2-5; 9 nucleotides agree with TRBD2. CDR1 and CDR2 (germline): DFQATT, SNEGSKA (reference sequence). The V and J ends lost 0 bases and 5 bases, in that order; junction bases with no gene match: 7. CDR3 length equals 15 residues. This CDR3 is CSARDRLAGRETQYF. The CDR3 DNA reads as TGCAGTGCTAGAGATCGCCTAGCGGGAAGGGAGACCCAGTACTTC.

The chain carries TRBV7-2 and TRBJ2-3; 9 bases are shared with TRBD2. J was trimmed by 8 bases and V by 3 bases; bases with no gene match: 9. The CDR3 runs to 15 residues. CDR1 is SGHTA, CDR2 FQGNSA, per germline. CDR3 amino acids: CASSLGLASPGTQYF. CDR3 bases: TGTGCCAGCAGCTTGGGACTAGCCTCCCCCGGTACGCAGTATTTT. The full variable domain, with the rest looked up from reference TRBV7-2 and TRBJ2-3, is GAGVSQSPSNKVTEKGKDVELRCDPISGHTALYWYRQSLGQGLEFLIYFQGNSAPDKSGLPSDRFSAERTGGSVSTLTIQRTQQEDSAVYLCASSLGLASPGTQYFGPGTRLTVL.

This clonotype was observed a handful of times. The chain recombines TRBV11-2 with TRBJ1-1, with unresolved D. The CDR3 contains 12 residues. Germline CDR1 is SGHAT and CDR2 is FQNNGV. Trimming stripped 1 base from V and 7 bases from J, with 7 bases between. The DNA for the CDR3 is TGTGCCAGCAGCTTAGGAGGGTTTGAAGCTTTCTTT. Its protein product is CASSLGGFEAFF.

This clonotype was detected a few times. The V gene is TRBV10-3, the J gene TRBJ2-7, with a possible D match to TRBD2 (6 bases). With 10 bases removed from V and 5 bases from J, the gap between germline ends came to 12 bases. The CDR3 is 11 residues long. Germline V gene data show CDR1 as ENHRY and CDR2 as SYGVKD. As DNA, the CDR3 is TGTGCCACACAGACTAGGGACGAGCAGTACTTC. The encoded protein is CATQTRDEQYF.

CDR3: CSASRGTFSGELFF. In DNA form, the CDR3 reads TGCAGTGCTAGTCGGGGTACCTTCTCCGGGGAGCTGTTTTTT. V and J are TRBV20-1 and TRBJ2-2; D is perhaps TRBD2 (5 bases). Trimming pared 3 bases from V and 6 bases from J, leaving 14 bases between. In germline, CDR1 is DFQATT, CDR2 SNEGSKA (reference sequence). The CDR3 covers 14 residues.

The chain joins TRBV11-2 to TRBJ2-1; D is unresolved. V was shortened by 4 bases and J by 9 bases, with 7 bases between the two germline ends. From germline, CDR1 is SGHAT and CDR2 FQNNGV. The CDR3 covers 11 residues. The CDR3 sequence is CASSSRFEQFF. The CDR3 bases are TGTGCCAGCAGCTCTAGGTTTGAGCAGTTCTTC.

This chain links TRBV30 with TRBJ2-5; the match to TRBD1 covers 9 bases. Germline lookup yields CDR1 GTSNPN and CDR2 SVGIG (reference sequence). The ends lost 2 bases at V and 5 bases at J; junction bases unmatched: 9. The CDR3 length is 15 residues. CDR3 coding DNA: TGTGCCTGGAGTACGCGGACAGGGGTCTGGGAGACCCAGTACTTC. Its translation is CAWSTRTGVWETQYF.

The genes are TRBV12-3 or TRBV12-4 and TRBJ2-2; no clear D gene. CDR3 length: 13 amino acids. The V gene lost 11 bases and the J gene lost 1 base, with 11 bases spanning the gap. In DNA, the CDR3 is TGTGCCTGTCAAGGCAGGAACACCGGGGAGCTGTTTTTT. Its protein is CACQGRNTGELFF.

This clonotype was counted between two and nine times. V usage is TRBV5-1 and J usage is TRBJ2-3; 7 bases line up with TRBD1. This CDR3 has 16 residues. J lost 5 bases, V lost 4 bases, and 13 bases had no gene match. Germline V lookup: CDR1 SGHRS, CDR2 YFSETQ. CDR3 amino acids: CASSPGGPSGGDTQYF. The CDR3 nucleotides are TGCGCCAGCAGCCCCGGCGGCCCCTCAGGGGGAGATACGCAGTATTTT.

This clonotype came up a few times. V is TRBV6-4 and J is TRBJ1-2; D remains unclear. CDR1 is MRHNA, CDR2 SNTAGT, per germline. The ends were cut back, 7 bases at V and 4 bases at J, with 13 bases in the middle. This CDR3 has 13 amino acids. The CDR3 DNA reads as TGTGCCAGCACTGCCGCCCCAGGCTATGGCTACACCTTC. Amino acids: CASTAAPGYGYTF.

The J gene is TRBJ1-2, the V gene TRBV14; 7 nucleotides agree with TRBD1. Losses at the gene ends were 4 bases for V and 2 bases for J; bases not matched to a gene: 13. This CDR3 contains 17 residues. In germline, CDR1 is SGHDN, CDR2 FVKESK. The CDR3 DNA is TGTGCCAGCAGCCCAACCCCTGGACAGGAGACGAACTATGGCTACACCTTC. Protein: CASSPTPGQETNYGYTF. The variable domain in full, completed from reference TRBV14 and TRBJ1-2, reads EAGVTQFPSHSVIEKGQTVTLRCDPISGHDNLYWYRRVMGKEIKFLLHFVKESKQDESGMPNNRFLAERTGGTYSTLKVQPAELEDSGVYFCASSPTPGQETNYGYTFGSGTRLTVV.

Only a few counts were recorded for this clonotype. The gene calls are TRBV2 and TRBJ2-1, with 9 bases identical to TRBD1. CDR1 SNHLY and CDR2 FYNNEI come from the germline V gene. With V trimmed by 5 bases and J by 1 base, 3 bases remained unmatched. The CDR3 covers 15 residues. CDR3 residues: CASSTGGRSYNEQFF. The CDR3 DNA reads TGTGCCAGCAGTACAGGGGGCCGATCCTACAATGAGCAGTTCTTC.

This clonotype was recorded many times. The V and J genes are TRBV7-8 and TRBJ1-2, with TRBD1 identical over 7 bases. The germline V gene encodes CDR1 SGHVS and CDR2 FQNEAQ. J was trimmed by 6 bases and V by 1 base; bases with no gene match: 5. This CDR3 has 14 amino acids. The CDR3 is CASSLGPTGDGYTF. In DNA, the CDR3 is TGTGCCAGCAGCTTAGGGCCCACAGGGGATGGCTACACCTTC.

This clonotype was detected a few times. This chain connects TRBV7-6 to TRBJ2-7; 7 nucleotides line up with TRBD2. V was clipped by 5 bases and J by 3 bases; unmatched bases: 7. This CDR3 spans 14 amino acids. The V gene's germline CDR1 is SGHVS and CDR2 FNYEAQ. CDR3 in amino acids: CASSPGRGDYEQYF. In DNA form, the CDR3 reads TGTGCCAGCAGCCCGGGGAGGGGAGACTACGAGCAGTACTTC.

This chain links TRBV20-1 with TRBJ2-1; TRBD2 matches 10 bases. The CDR3 covers 16 residues. V shed 1 base and J 9 bases; nucleotides not matched to a gene: 12. The germline gives CDR1 DFQATT, CDR2 SNEGSKA (reference sequence). CDR3 in amino acids: CSARVPAGGPGIEQFF. The CDR3 nucleotides read TGCAGTGCTAGAGTCCCAGCGGGAGGGCCGGGGATTGAGCAGTTCTTC.

This clonotype was picked up a small number of times. The CDR3 loop is CASSPRRGGETQYF. CDR3 in DNA: TGTGCCAGCTCACCGCGACGGGGAGGAGAGACCCAGTACTTC. The chain has TRBV18 and TRBJ2-5; a weak D match, TRBD2 (6 bases). Germline V gives CDR1 KGHSH, CDR2 LQKENI. With 3 bases removed from V and 4 bases from J, the gap between germline ends came to 12 bases. This CDR3 has 14 residues.

The chain is built from TRBV6-5 and TRBJ2-7; D ambiguous. Trimming removed 0 bases from V and 0 bases from J, with 9 bases in between. CDR3 length equals 15 residues. Germline lookup yields CDR1 MNHEY and CDR2 SVGAGI. The CDR3 spells CASSYSYTDSYEQYF. Here the CDR3 DNA reads TGTGCCAGCAGTTACTCGTACACGGACTCCTACGAGCAGTACTTC.